This T cell receptor beta chain derives from a study of vaccination effects on CD4 cells after COVID-19 (dated by TCRdb to the early 2020s). Regarding the study in general: Two doses of either the BNT162b2 or the mRNA-1273 mRNA SARS-CoV-2 vaccine were administered to participants. SARS-CoV-2 spike-specific CD4+ TCR repertoires were compared before and after mRNA vaccination in COVID-19 convalescent patients and in infection-naive vaccine recipients. The full study included around nine COVID-19 convalescent patients and several SARS-CoV-2-naive healthy vaccine recipients. Cultures from other donors in the study were sequenced using the Oncomine TCR Beta short-read assay on an Illumina iSeq 100. The full study reports these points: Only a small number of convalescent patients were included, and no early post-infection timepoints were available, which limited the study. Among healthy vaccine recipients, nearly all vaccine-induced clones were SARS-CoV-2 mono-reactive, and just 1 of 255 was cross-reactive with common cold coronaviruses. Both infection-induced and vaccine-induced clones contracted markedly at late post-vaccination timepoints, which is consistent with waning T cell responses.

CDR1 MGHRA and CDR2 YSYEKL are derived from the germline V gene. V lost 5 bases and J lost 3 bases, and the count of bases not matched to a germline gene is 9. The CDR3 starts with the cysteine, ends with the phenylalanine, and has 16 residues. Just CDR3 DNA is preserved here, 48 bases in frame from base 1. This clone was seen a few times. The antigen this receptor binds is unknown. Base qualities are not provided; no much larger clone lies one nucleotide away. To prepare the library, the immunoSEQ multiplex PCR assay was applied. DNA from the CD4+ T cells that had been cultured and isolated underwent TCR beta CDR3 sequencing. The paper's processing steps were these. Non-productive TCR sequences were discarded, and reads were trimmed to the CDR3 region, with only CDR3s of 7 or more amino acids retained. Antigen-specific clonotypes were identified using the MANAFEST web app by comparison of expansion in peptide wells against reference cultures. Positive clones required FDR<0.05 expansion versus reference and all other wells, odds ratio above 5, and frequency above 0.1% in two replicate wells. A clonotype was defined as cross-reactive if the clonotype was significantly expanded both in SARS-CoV-2 spike wells and in at least one common cold coronavirus spike condition. CDR3 similarity was assessed by Levenshtein distance using the stringdist R package, and unrooted trees were constructed with ape in R 3.6.1. TCRdb obtained this table from immuneACCESS and retained in-frame rearrangements with V and J assigned. These tables miss some clones; where compared with another copy, unresolved V genes account for less than half of the shortfall, and the remainder is unexplained. V, J and clone size are taken as reported in that table, and D and trimming were inferred from the DNA itself. For this sample the table gives some 24,000 clones, of which 76% were detected only once. The biggest ten clones account for around 10% of the sample.

The ViraFEST assay stimulated PBMC with viral peptide pools and then used TCR sequencing to identify antigen-specific CD4+ T cell clonotypes by expansion. After around eleven days of culture, CD4+ T cells were isolated with the EasySep CD4+ T cell isolation kit. Negative nucleocapsid antibody results before and after vaccination confirmed that the healthy vaccine recipients had no prior SARS-CoV-2 infection. About 2 million PBMC per well were cultured in IMDM with about 5% human AB serum, 8 to 10 IU/ml IL-2 and gentamicin, plus 10 ug/ml peptides. Half of the culture medium was replaced with fresh IL-2-containing medium on days 3 and 7. Unless otherwise noted, each peptide stimulation condition was cultured in triplicate wells. Using Ficoll-Paque Plus gradient centrifugation, PBMC were separated from whole blood and then either used fresh or cryopreserved at -140C. The overlapping peptide pools covered the spike proteins of SARS-CoV-2 and of the common cold coronaviruses HCoV-NL63, HCoV-OC43 and HCoV-229E. Genomic DNA was extracted from cultured CD4+ T cells with the QIAamp micro DNA kit.

The chain couples TRBV4-1 to TRBJ2-7; 11 bases in the middle match TRBD2. The sequence came from a human donor who received a COVID-19 vaccine. Material: CD4+ T cells from PBMCs cultured with HCoV-NL63 spike peptides, obtained before COVID-19 vaccination. Taken with the paper, the label for cell subset or site translates to: HCoV-NL63 spike overlapping peptide pool stimulation. The sequenced DNA is TGCGCCAGCAGCTCAGAAAGACTAGCGGGGAGCTACGAGCAGTACTTC. This is translated as CASSSERLAGSYEQYF.